The T cell receptor (beta chain) under discussion was sequenced for a study of cytomegalovirus exposure and HLA in healthy donors. Germline V gives CDR1 SGHRS, CDR2 YFSETQ. The CDR3 contains 14 residues. V dropped 6 bases and J dropped 0 bases, with 12 bases sitting between them. The data were produced by immunoSEQ multiplex PCR, yet TCRdb's version contains in-frame clones alone and is incomplete. The sample has approximately 82,000 clones, 85% to 95% seen once. This rearrangement joins TRBV5-1 to TRBJ1-1; D gene uncertain. Sequences were obtained from PBMCs. This receptor was identified in a woman aged 18-29 years in good health and CMV-seronegative. CDR3 DNA sequence: TGCGCCAGCAAAAGGGAGGTTCTGAACACTGAAGCTTTCTTT. Protein product: CASKREVLNTEAFF.